This TCR beta chain was captured by sequencing in a study of cytomegalovirus exposure and HLA in healthy donors. On the study more broadly: A preliminary data release comprised 80 million to 95 million unique TCRs obtained from HLA-typed donors. Overall study findings and caveats: Clonal expansion was found to be greater in HLA-associated TCR beta chains than in equally common others in a later analysis.

The CDR3 consists of 14 residues. Germline loops: CDR1 SNHLY, CDR2 FYNNEI. V lost 4 bases and J 7 bases, leaving 16 bases between the germline ends. This clone was recorded a few times. As yet, its antigen is unknown. Use of 60 Vbeta and 13 Jbeta primers characterized the PCR. Repertoires were generated with immunoSEQ multiplex PCR, while TCRdb's copy carries only in-frame clones and drops some. The data contain approximately 150,000 clones, approximately 67% of them singletons. Sequencing input: PBMCs. The chain employs TRBV2 and TRBJ1-1, with a weak D call TRBD1 (6 bases). The receptor was derived from a young woman in good health and CMV-seropositive. CDR3: CASSADRQLSEAFF. In DNA form, the CDR3 reads TGTGCCAGCAGTGCTGACAGGCAACTGAGTGAAGCTTTCTTT.